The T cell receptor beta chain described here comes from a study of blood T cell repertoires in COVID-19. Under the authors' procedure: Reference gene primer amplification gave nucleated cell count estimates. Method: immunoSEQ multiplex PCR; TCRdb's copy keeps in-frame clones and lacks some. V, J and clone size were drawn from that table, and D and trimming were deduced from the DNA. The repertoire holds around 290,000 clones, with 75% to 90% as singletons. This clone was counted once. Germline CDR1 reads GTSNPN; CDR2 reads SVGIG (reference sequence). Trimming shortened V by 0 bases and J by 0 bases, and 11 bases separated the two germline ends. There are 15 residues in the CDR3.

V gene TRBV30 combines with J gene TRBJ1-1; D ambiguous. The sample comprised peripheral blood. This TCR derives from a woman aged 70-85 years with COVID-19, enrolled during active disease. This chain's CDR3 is CAWSVFGSLNTEAFF. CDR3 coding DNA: TGTGCCTGGAGTGTATTCGGGAGCTTGAACACTGAAGCTTTCTTT.